One and the same sample provided the 2 T cell receptor beta chains below, sequenced in a study of cytomegalovirus exposure and HLA in healthy donors. With 60 Vbeta and 13 Jbeta primers, the PCR was carried out. Profiling relied on immunoSEQ multiplex PCR, and the TCRdb table lists in-frame clones only, not all of them. The sample has roughly 110,000 clones, about three quarters seen once. Sequences were obtained from PBMCs. These receptors were collected from a woman aged 45-59 years in good health and CMV-seropositive.

The chain combines TRBV7-2 with TRBJ2-5; 12 positions agree with TRBD2. Germline V lookup: CDR1 SGHTA, CDR2 FQGNSA. Trimming at V came to 4 bases and at J to 6 bases, leaving 12 bases not matched to a gene. The CDR3 has 17 amino acids. The CDR3 protein is CASSSPPSGGARKTQYF. The CDR3 region has the DNA TGTGCCAGCAGCTCCCCCCCTAGCGGGGGGGCCCGGAAGACCCAGTACTTC.

This clone appeared once. The rearrangement joins TRBV25-1 to TRBJ1-1; D gene unclear. The V gene's germline CDR1 is MGHDK and CDR2 SYGVNS. The CDR3 runs to 11 residues. V shed 7 bases and J shed 3 bases, with 6 bases lying between them. As DNA, the CDR3 is TGTGCCAGCACCTTAGACACTGAAGCTTTCTTT. This sequence encodes CASTLDTEAFF.